The sequence of this T cell receptor (beta chain) was determined in a study of blood T cell repertoires in COVID-19. Study as a whole: From the United States, Italy and Spain came samples of acute and convalescent COVID-19. The analysed material was cDNA or gDNA that came from T cells, B-cell-depleted T cells, or PBMCs.

In the study's own analysis: Counts of nucleated cells, estimated from reference gene primer amplification, were obtained. Assay used: immunoSEQ multiplex PCR; TCRdb lists only in-frame clones, some missing. The V and J calls and clone size are taken from that table; D and trimming were inferred from the DNA. The data contain about 76,000 clones, 90% of them seen just once; the ten biggest clones take up around 0.98%. Sequencing was carried out using peripheral blood. The TCR originated in a woman between 50 and 59 years old in a cohort sampled during active COVID-19.

Written as DNA, the CDR3 is TGCGCCAGCAGCCGAGCAACAGAGAGTTTAGCCAACGTCCTGACTTTC. It specifies CASSRATESLANVLTF. The rearrangement links TRBV5-1 to TRBJ2-6, with D hard to call. CDR1 SGHRS and CDR2 YFSETQ come from the germline V gene. Trimming stripped 4 bases from V and 7 bases from J, with 18 bases between. The CDR3 loop spans 16 amino acids. Using reference TRBV5-1 and TRBJ2-6 for the parts outside the CDR3, the full variable domain is KAGVTQTPRYLIKTRGQQVTLSCSPISGHRSVSWYQQTPGQGLQFLFEYFSETQRNKGNFPGRFSGRQFSNSRSEMNVSTLELGDSALYLCASSRATESLANVLTFGAGSRLTVL.